The 25 T cell receptor beta chains below all came from one sample that was sequenced in a study of blood T cells in healthy people across ages. Alongside a J-beta primer mix, a sample-barcoded 5' primer served in a second PCR lasting roughly 7 to 12 cycles. TCRdb reprocessed the 5' RACE reads via MiXCR and lists one record per CDR3 protein. The data contain approximately 780,000 distinct CDR3 sequences, 20% to 30% of them seen just once; the ten biggest clones take up 3%. These same data were also listed under a study on T cells of mothers and their children.

The source material was blood. The source of these receptors is a boy aged 5-17 years in good health.

This clonotype was counted between two and nine times. V is TRBV20-1 and J is TRBJ1-2; TRBD1 matches 7 bases. Germline V lookup: CDR1 DFQATT, CDR2 SNEGSKA (reference sequence). The CDR3 loop spans 14 amino acids. J gave up 4 bases and V 0 bases, and 5 bases lay outside the gene matches. CDR3 region: CSARDWGQSYGYTF. For the CDR3, the DNA is TGCAGTGCTAGAGATTGGGGACAGTCCTATGGCTACACCTTC.

The V call is TRBV29-1, the J call TRBJ2-7; D assignment may be TRBD1 or TRBD2 (5 bases each). Trimming took 6 bases from V and 2 from J, leaving 14 bases between them. This CDR3 contains 13 residues. Per germline, CDR1 SQVTM and CDR2 ANQGSEA. The CDR3 spells CSVTRDGAYEQYF. The CDR3 coding sequence is TGCAGCGTCACCCGGGACGGTGCCTACGAGCAGTACTTC.

This clonotype was seen repeatedly, ten times or more. This chain uses TRBV4-1 with TRBJ2-1; no firm D call. Trimming removed 4 bases from V and 3 bases from J, with 13 bases in between. Germline lookup yields CDR1 MGHRA and CDR2 YSYEKL. The CDR3 loop spans 15 amino acids. The CDR3 sequence is CASSLRARLYNEQFF. The CDR3 DNA reads as TGCGCCAGCAGCCTCCGCGCCCGCCTCTACAATGAGCAGTTCTTC.

The V gene is TRBV12-3 or TRBV12-4, the J gene TRBJ2-5; D is perhaps TRBD2 (5 bases). V dropped 5 bases and J dropped 5 bases, with 18 bases sitting between them. The CDR3 is made up of 15 amino acids. The CDR3 DNA is TGTGCCAGCAGTCCACCGCTGAGGGCTGGGGAGACCCAGTACTTC. It translates to CASSPPLRAGETQYF.

J is TRBJ2-7 and V is TRBV7-2, with D possibly matching TRBD2 (5 bases). The germline CDR1 and CDR2 sequences are SGHTA and FQGNSA. The CDR3 loop spans 14 amino acids. The V end was cut by 1 base, the J end by 3 bases, with 10 bases between. The CDR3 DNA sequence: TGTGCCAGCAGCTTAGTCGGGGATAACTACGAGCAGTACTTC. This codes for CASSLVGDNYEQYF.

This clonotype turned up a few times. The chain joins TRBV7-3 to TRBJ2-3, with 7 positions matching TRBD2. CDR3 length: 15 amino acids. Per germline, CDR1 SGHTA and CDR2 FQGTGA. With V trimmed by 5 bases and J by 0 bases, 5 bases remained unmatched. This CDR3 reads CASSISGASTDTQYF. The CDR3, as DNA: TGTGCCAGCAGCATAAGCGGGGCTAGCACAGATACGCAGTATTTT.

Concerning this clonotype: Given the absence of the conserved phenylalanine or tryptophan at the CDR3 end, a read error is likely. CDR3 loop: CASGPNTGELFL. CDR3 in DNA: TGTGCCAGCGGCCCGAACACCGGGGAGCTGTTTCTT. The chain has TRBV7-9 and TRBJ2-2; D is undetermined. The germline V gene encodes CDR1 SEHNR and CDR2 FQNEAQ (reference sequence). This CDR3 is 12 amino acids long. The V end was cut by 8 bases, the J end by 0 bases, with 4 bases between.

The V call is TRBV27, the J call TRBJ2-7; D ambiguous. The DNA end is more similar to TRBJ2-1, so the J call may be wrong. Germline V gene sequence: CDR1 MNHEY, CDR2 SMNVEV (reference sequence). This CDR3 is built from 15 residues. The CDR3 reads CASSARLQLAIEQFF. The CDR3 DNA reads TGTGCCAGCAGTGCTAGGCTACAACTGGCAATAGAGCAGTTCTTC.

The V gene is TRBV7-3, the J gene TRBJ1-1, with a possible D match to TRBD1 (6 bases). The germline gives CDR1 SGHTA, CDR2 FQGTGA. There are 13 residues in the CDR3. The V end was cut by 2 bases, the J end by 6 bases, with 10 bases between. The CDR3, as DNA: TGTGCCAGCAGCTTAGGGGGGCTTGCTGAAGCTTTCTTT. This sequence encodes CASSLGGLAEAFF.

The gene calls are TRBV20-1 and TRBJ2-3; unclear D gene. Germline CDR1 DFQATT, CDR2 SNEGSKA (reference sequence). This CDR3 spans 15 amino acids. V dropped 1 base and J dropped 6 bases, with 17 bases sitting between them. This CDR3 reads CSARVATSTGDTQYF. The CDR3 DNA sequence: TGCAGTGCTAGAGTGGCGACCTCCACCGGGGATACGCAGTATTTT.

This clonotype was seen more than once but under ten times. V is TRBV5-6 and J is TRBJ1-2; TRBD1 matches 7 bases. Germline CDR1 is SGHDT and CDR2 is YYEEEE. The CDR3 has 16 residues. Unmatched junction bases numbered 10, after V lost 4 bases and J lost 1 base. The CDR3 bases are TGTGCCAGCAGCCCGACCACAGGGGCGCTTAACTATGGCTACACCTTC. The encoded protein is CASSPTTGALNYGYTF.

This clonotype came up a few times. The chain uses TRBV5-1 and TRBJ2-2; TRBD2 agrees at 12 bases. The CDR3 extends over 15 amino acids. Germline assignment: CDR1 SGHRS and CDR2 YFSETQ. V trimming: 4 bases; J trimming: 5 bases; junction bases outside the gene matches: 3. CDR3 region: CASSQGLAGTGELFF. CDR3 DNA sequence: TGCGCCAGCAGCCAAGGACTAGCGGGGACCGGGGAGCTGTTTTTT.

This clonotype occurred a few times. V and J are TRBV29-1 and TRBJ2-5, with TRBD1 identical over 8 bases. This CDR3 has 13 amino acids. CDR1 is SQVTM, CDR2 ANQGSEA, per germline. With V trimmed by 7 bases and J by 3 bases, 7 bases remained unmatched. The CDR3 region has the DNA TGCAGCGCCGGACCGGGACAGGAAGAGACCCAGTACTTC. Amino acid sequence: CSAGPGQEETQYF.

The V gene is TRBV28, the J gene TRBJ2-7; D is perhaps TRBD1 (6 bases). Deletions cut 3 bases from V and 3 bases from J, with 21 bases between. This CDR3 is 17 amino acids long. Germline CDR1 reads MDHEN; CDR2 reads SYDVKM. DNA for the CDR3: TGTGCCAGCAGTTTTAAGTTGGGGGCAGGGGAGCACTACGAGCAGTACTTC. Its translation: CASSFKLGAGEHYEQYF. Full variable domain (missing parts from reference TRBV28 and TRBJ2-7): DVKVTQSSRYLVKRTGEKVFLECVQDMDHENMFWYRQDPGLGLRLIYFSYDVKMKEKGDIPEGYSVSREKKERFSLILESASTNQTSMYLCASSFKLGAGEHYEQYFGPGTRLTVT.

The CDR3 spells CASSQDPGEQYF. The CDR3 DNA reads as TGTGCCAGCAGCCAAGATCCGGGGGAGCAGTACTTC. The chain uses TRBV3-1 and TRBJ2-7; a weak D match, TRBD2 (5 bases). The germline V gene encodes CDR1 LGHDT and CDR2 YNNKEL (reference sequence). V dropped 0 bases and J dropped 7 bases, with 7 bases sitting between them. The CDR3 is 12 amino acids.

CDR3 nucleotides: TGTGCCAGCAGCCAAGAAGCGGATCAAGAGACCCAGTACTTC. This encodes CASSQEADQETQYF. This sequence joins TRBV14 and TRBJ2-5, with D possibly matching TRBD2 (5 bases). Germline V gene sequence: CDR1 SGHDN, CDR2 FVKESK. Deletions cut 0 bases from V and 2 bases from J, with 7 bases between. This CDR3 has 14 residues. The full variable domain, rest sourced from reference TRBV14 and TRBJ2-5, is EAGVTQFPSHSVIEKGQTVTLRCDPISGHDNLYWYRRVMGKEIKFLLHFVKESKQDESGMPNNRFLAERTGGTYSTLKVQPAELEDSGVYFCASSQEADQETQYFGPGTRLLVL.

This chain connects TRBV10-3 to TRBJ2-7, with a possible D match to TRBD2 (5 bases). Trimming removed 4 bases at V and 0 bases at J, with 10 bases between. CDR3 length equals 14 residues. Germline CDR1 ENHRY, CDR2 SYGVKD. The CDR3 sequence is CAISGGEISYEQYF. CDR3 in DNA: TGTGCCATCAGTGGGGGAGAAATCTCCTACGAGCAGTACTTC.

This clonotype has a handful of counts. J is TRBJ1-6 and V is TRBV4-1; no reliable D call. This CDR3 is 15 amino acids long. V lost 0 bases and J lost 11, with 14 bases in between. Germline CDR1 MGHRA, CDR2 YSYEKL. The DNA for the CDR3 is TGCGCCAGCAGCCAAGATGTTATGGCGCGGGCACCCCTCCACTTT. Protein product: CASSQDVMARAPLHF.

This clonotype was detected only a few times. The chain is built from TRBV15 and TRBJ2-7; perhaps TRBD2 as D (6 bases). The CDR3 consists of 18 residues. V lost 2 bases, J lost 0 bases, and 20 bases lay in between. Germline CDR1 reads LNHNV; CDR2 reads YYDKDF (reference sequence). CDR3 sequence: CATSRLRGGPPPSYEQYF. CDR3 DNA: TGTGCCACCAGCAGATTGCGAGGAGGGCCCCCTCCCTCCTACGAGCAGTACTTC. The variable domain in full, with the rest retrieved from reference TRBV15 and TRBJ2-7, is DAMVIQNPRYQVTQFGKPVTLSCSQTLNHNVMYWYQQKSSQAPKLLFHYYDKDFNNEADTPDNFQSRRPNTSFCFLDIRSPGLGDTAMYLCATSRLRGGPPPSYEQYFGPGTRLTVT.

The chain uses TRBV7-2 and TRBJ2-1, with D unclear. The V and J ends lost 1 base and 0 bases respectively, with 4 bases between them. From germline, CDR1 is SGHTA and CDR2 FQGNSA. The CDR3 contains 14 residues. The CDR3 here is CASSLGNSYNEQFF. CDR3 DNA sequence: TGTGCCAGCAGCTTAGGGAACTCCTACAATGAGCAGTTCTTC.

The table lists this clonotype with a few counts. CDR3 DNA: TGTGCCAGCAGTTATAAGGGCACAGATACGCAGTATTTT. It codes for CASSYKGTDTQYF. The gene calls are TRBV6-5 and TRBJ2-3; D remains unclear. Trimming pared 3 bases from V and 1 base from J, leaving 5 bases between. The CDR3 runs to 13 residues. Germline CDR1 MNHEY, CDR2 SVGAGI.

This clonotype was counted between two and nine times. The J gene is TRBJ2-3, the V gene TRBV7-2; D remains unclear. V lost 1 base to trimming and J lost 3 bases, with 17 bases between them. Germline CDR1 SGHTA, CDR2 FQGNSA. This CDR3 is built from 17 residues. The CDR3 DNA is TGTGCCAGCAGCTTAGGATGGTTGTTTGGGGTTACAGATACGCAGTATTTT. This codes for CASSLGWLFGVTDTQYF.

The genes are TRBV5-1 and TRBJ2-2; 10 bases agree with TRBD1. The CDR3 contains 15 residues. Germline V gives CDR1 SGHRS, CDR2 YFSETQ. Trimming at V came to 4 bases and at J to 3 bases, leaving 3 bases not matched to a gene. CDR3 DNA: TGCGCCAGCAGCCAGGGACAGGGGCACACCGGGGAGCTGTTTTTT. Amino acids: CASSQGQGHTGELFF.

The rearrangement joins TRBV7-2 to TRBJ2-6; D gene uncertain. Between the trimmed V and J ends, which lost 3 bases and 1 base, there was a span of 7 bases. Germline lookup yields CDR1 SGHTA and CDR2 FQGNSA. The CDR3 has 15 residues. CDR3 loop: CASSLWESGANVLTF. The DNA for the CDR3 is TGTGCCAGCAGCTTGTGGGAATCTGGGGCCAACGTCCTGACTTTC.

V gene TRBV10-3 combines with J gene TRBJ2-7; D gene unclear. The CDR3 is made up of 14 amino acids. Trimming took off 3 bases at V and 2 bases at J, with 11 bases between the two ends. Per germline, CDR1 ENHRY and CDR2 SYGVKD. In nucleotides, the CDR3 is TGTGCCATCAGTGAAAACAGCAACCCCTACGAGCAGTACTTC. This encodes CAISENSNPYEQYF.